This TCR beta chain was found in a study of beta chain features in type 1 diabetes. Germline V gene sequence: CDR1 SNHLY, CDR2 FYNNEI. V gave up 7 bases and J gave up 3 bases; unmatched junction bases: 11. CDR3 length equals 16 residues. As concerns this clone: No antigen is known for it.

General study results and limits: It was possible that PCR favored shorter templates, equally so in patients and controls.

Expressed TCRB transcripts were sequenced because the isolated RNA had all been reverse transcribed beforehand. The method was immunoSEQ multiplex PCR; TCRdb's version includes in-frame clones alone and lacks a portion of them. In the table there are 200,000 to 250,000 clones, roughly 10% of which are singletons. Sequencing used central memory CD4+ T cells from blood. J is TRBJ1-3 and V is TRBV2; 8 bases are shared with TRBD1. The sequence was collected from a man aged 18-30 years in good health. The CDR3 nucleotides are TGTGCCAGCACAGGAGACAGGGGATATATTGGAAACACCATATATTTT. Its protein is CASTGDRGYIGNTIYF.